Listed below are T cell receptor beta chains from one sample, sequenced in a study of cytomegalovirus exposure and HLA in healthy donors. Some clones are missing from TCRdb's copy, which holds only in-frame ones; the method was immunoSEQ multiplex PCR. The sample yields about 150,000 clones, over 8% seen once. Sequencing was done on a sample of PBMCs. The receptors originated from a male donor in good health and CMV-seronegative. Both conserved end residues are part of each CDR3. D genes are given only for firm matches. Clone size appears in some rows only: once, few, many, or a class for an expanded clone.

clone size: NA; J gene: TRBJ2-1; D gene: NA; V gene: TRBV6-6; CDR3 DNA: TGTGCCAGCAGTTACGGTCAGGCTGAGCAGTTCTTC; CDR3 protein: CASSYGQAEQFF
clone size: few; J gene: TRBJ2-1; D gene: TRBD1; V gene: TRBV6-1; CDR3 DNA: TGTGCCAGCGAAGGGGGCGGAGATGAGCAGTTCTTC; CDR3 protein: CASEGGGDEQFF
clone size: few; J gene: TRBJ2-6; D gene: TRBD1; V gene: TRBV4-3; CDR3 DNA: TGCGCCAGCAGCCAAGACCCCGGGACAGGGTCCTCTGGGGCCAACGTCCTGACTTTC; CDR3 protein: CASSQDPGTGSSGANVLTF
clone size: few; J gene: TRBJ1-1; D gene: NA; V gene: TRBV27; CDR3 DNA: TGTGCCAGCAGTTTGGGCGGGGGGGGGACTGAAGCTTTCTTT; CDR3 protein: CASSLGGGGTEAFF
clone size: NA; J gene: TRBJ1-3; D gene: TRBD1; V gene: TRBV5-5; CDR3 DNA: TGTGCCAGCAGGGGCCGACAGGGACTCTCGGGAAACACCATATATTTT; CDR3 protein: CASRGRQGLSGNTIYF
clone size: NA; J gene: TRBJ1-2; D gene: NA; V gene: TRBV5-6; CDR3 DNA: TGTGCCAGCAGCCTATGGGAGGCAGACTATGGCTACACCTTC; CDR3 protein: CASSLWEADYGYTF
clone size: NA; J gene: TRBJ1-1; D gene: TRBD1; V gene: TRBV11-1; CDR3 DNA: TGTGCCAGCAGCCCAAGACAGGGGGCGTTCACTGAAGCTTTCTTT; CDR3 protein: CASSPRQGAFTEAFF
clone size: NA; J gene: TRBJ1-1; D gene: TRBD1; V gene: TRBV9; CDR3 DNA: TGTGCCAGCAGCGTTTCTCCGTCCAGGGGGCCCACTGAAGCTTTCTTT; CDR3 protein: CASSVSPSRGPTEAFF
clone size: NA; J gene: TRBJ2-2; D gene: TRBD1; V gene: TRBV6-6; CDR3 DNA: TGTGCCAGCAGTTATAGAGGGACAGCGAACACCGGGGAGCTGTTTTTT; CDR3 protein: CASSYRGTANTGELFF
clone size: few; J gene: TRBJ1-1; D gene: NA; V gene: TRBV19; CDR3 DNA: TGTGCCAGTAGCCCAGGGACTGAAGCTTTCTTT; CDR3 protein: CASSPGTEAFF
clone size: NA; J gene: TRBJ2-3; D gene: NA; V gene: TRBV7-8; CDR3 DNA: TGTGCCAGCAGCTCCAATGCGGGTTGGGGCACAGATACGCAGTATTTT; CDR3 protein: CASSSNAGWGTDTQYF
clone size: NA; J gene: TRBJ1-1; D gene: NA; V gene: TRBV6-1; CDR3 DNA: TGTGCCAGCAGTGAAGCGGGGCAGGGAGGGGCTGAAGCTTTCTTT; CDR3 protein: CASSEAGQGGAEAFF
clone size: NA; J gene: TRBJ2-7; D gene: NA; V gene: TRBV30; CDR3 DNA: TGTGCCTGGCGTCCCCATAGAGGGACCTACGAGCAGTACTTC; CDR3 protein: CAWRPHRGTYEQYF
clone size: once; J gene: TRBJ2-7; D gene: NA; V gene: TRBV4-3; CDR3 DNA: TGCGCCAGCAGCCAAGATCAGGGGCCTTACGAGCAGTACTTC; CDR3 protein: CASSQDQGPYEQYF
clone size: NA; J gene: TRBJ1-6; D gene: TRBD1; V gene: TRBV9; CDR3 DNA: TGTGCCAGCAGGAGAGGGCCGGGACAGGGGGCTTTCTATAATTCACCCCTCCACTTT; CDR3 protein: CASRRGPGQGAFYNSPLHF
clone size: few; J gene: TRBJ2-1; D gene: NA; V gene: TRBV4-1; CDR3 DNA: TGCGCCAGCAGCCAAGCAGGATCGGCGCGAAGCTCCTACAATGAGCAGTTCTTC; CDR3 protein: CASSQAGSARSSYNEQFF
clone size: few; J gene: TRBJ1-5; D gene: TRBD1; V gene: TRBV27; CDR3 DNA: TGTGCCAGCAGTTTATCGAGGGGGCAGGGGGCATTTAAGGATCAGCCCCAGCATTTT; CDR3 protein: CASSLSRGQGAFKDQPQHF